This TCR beta chain is drawn from a study of T cells in Graves' hyperthyroidism and ophthalmopathy. Germline assignment: CDR1 SGHRS and CDR2 YFSETQ. This CDR3 has 15 amino acids. Trimming cost V 2 bases and J 2 bases, with 12 bases left between them. This clonotype showed up many times. The source material, RNA transcripts, was used to amplify TCR beta CDR3 regions. First-round RT-PCR targeting the TCR CDR3 was performed with the HTBI primer set. From the multiplex PCR reads, TCRdb called clonotypes with MiXCR, one entry per CDR3 protein. Of roughly 500,000 distinct CDR3 sequences in the sample, approximately 13% were seen once.

Material: blood. The sequence came from a woman aged 30 to 39 with Graves' hyperthyroidism that later progressed to Graves' ophthalmopathy. The chain is built from TRBV5-1 and TRBJ2-3; perhaps D is TRBD1 or TRBD2 (5 bases each). The CDR3 region has the DNA TGCGCCAGCAGCTTAGTGGGGACCGTCACAGATACGCAGTATTTT. It encodes CASSLVGTVTDTQYF.